These 17 T cell receptor beta chains came from one sample sequenced in a study of regulatory T cells in long-lasting Graves disease. Regarding time point: newly diagnosed GD, antithyroid drugs for less than 3 months. TCR sequences were obtained from RNA taken from PBMCs. Researchers made TCR beta libraries by using iRepertoire HTBI primers and running Arm-PCR on CDR3 regions. TCRdb itself ran the multiplex PCR reads through MiXCR, one entry per CDR3 protein. The sample consists of 530,000 or so distinct CDR3 sequences, approximately 13% of them appearing once. The sample was also reused in another study, on T cells in Graves' hyperthyroidism and ophthalmopathy.

The source material was peripheral blood mononuclear cells (PBMCs), sampled at new diagnosis, from a patient treated with antithyroid drugs. The receptors were gathered from a man aged 25 to 40 with Graves disease.

This clonotype was counted many times. This CDR3 reads CASASGRSTNYGYTF. DNA for the CDR3: TGTGCCAGCGCGTCAGGACGCAGTACCAACTATGGCTACACCTTC. The chain couples TRBV7-9 to TRBJ1-2, with no clear D. The CDR3 runs to 15 residues. Looked up from germline, CDR1 is SEHNR and CDR2 is FQNEAQ (reference sequence). The V gene lost 8 bases and the J gene lost 2 bases, with 18 bases spanning the gap.

V and J are TRBV13 and TRBJ2-1; tentatively, D is TRBD1 or TRBD2 (5 bases each). Germline CDR1 is PRHDT and CDR2 is FYEKMQ (reference sequence). The CDR3 runs to 13 residues. Trimming left V 4 bases short and J 10 bases short, with 14 bases between. The CDR3 DNA reads as TGTGCCAGCAGCTCGGGGACCGAGAGGGAGCAGTTCTTC. Encoded protein: CASSSGTEREQFF.

This clonotype was seen ten or more times. The V and J genes are TRBV11-2 and TRBJ2-1, with D unclear. Germline V gives CDR1 SGHAT, CDR2 FQNNGV. CDR3 length equals 11 residues. The ends were cut back, 5 bases at V and 11 bases at J, with 10 bases in the middle. CDR3 nucleotide sequence: TGTGCCAGCAGCCACGTGGAGCAGCAGTTCTTC. Translating gives CASSHVEQQFF.

In its sample, this clonotype was seen many times. This rearrangement joins TRBV10-3 to TRBJ2-4; no firm D call. From germline, CDR1 is ENHRY and CDR2 SYGVKD. V dropped 11 bases and J dropped 9 bases, with 17 bases sitting between them. This CDR3 region has 12 residues. CDR3 in DNA: TGTGCCGTCGGGCGGAAGGGCGGCATTCAGTACTTC. It specifies CAVGRKGGIQYF.

The V and J genes are TRBV5-4 and TRBJ2-5, with a weak D call TRBD2 (5 bases). The CDR3 contains 16 residues. Looked up from germline, CDR1 is SGHNT and CDR2 is YYREEE (reference sequence). Deletions cut 0 bases from V and 1 base from J, with 13 bases between. The CDR3 nucleotides are TGTGCCAGCAGCTTGGGTTTAGAGGCGGGCCAAGAGACCCAGTACTTC. Encoded protein: CASSLGLEAGQETQYF.

This clonotype was counted at least ten times. V gene TRBV29-1 combines with J gene TRBJ2-5; 9 bases fit TRBD1. This CDR3 spans 14 amino acids. The ends lost 0 bases at V and 5 bases at J; junction bases unmatched: 4. Germline V gene sequence: CDR1 SQVTM, CDR2 ANQGSEA. The CDR3 DNA reads TGCAGCGTTGAAGAAGGACAGGGGCGGGAGACCCAGTACTTC. Translated, it gives CSVEEGQGRETQYF. The full variable domain, rest sourced from reference TRBV29-1 and TRBJ2-5, is SAVISQKPSRDICQRGTSLTIQCQVDSQVTMMFWYRQQPGQSLTLIATANQGSEATYESGFVIDKFPISRPNLTFSTLTVSNMSPEDSSIYLCSVEEGQGRETQYFGPGTRLLVL.

Notes on this clonotype: This is likely a read error, given that the CDR3 carries no conserved phenylalanine or tryptophan at its end. J is TRBJ2-1 and V is TRBV18; D might be TRBD1 (6 bases). From germline, CDR1 is KGHSH and CDR2 LQKENI. The CDR3 extends over 16 amino acids. CDR3 protein: CANSPPGQGSYNEQFL. In DNA form, the CDR3 reads TGTGCCAACTCACCACCGGGGCAGGGGTCGTACAATGAGCAGTTCCTC.

This clonotype was counted ten times or more. The chain uses TRBV7-9 and TRBJ1-2, with D maybe TRBD1 (5 bases). From germline, CDR1 is SEHNR and CDR2 FQNEAQ (reference sequence). The CDR3 is made up of 14 amino acids. V lost 4 bases and J lost 0, with 9 bases in between. The CDR3 is CASSSTVANYGYTF. The CDR3 region has the DNA TGTGCCAGCAGCTCGACAGTAGCTAACTATGGCTACACCTTC.

This clonotype was counted ten times or more. The V call is TRBV13, the J call TRBJ2-3, with no clear D. Trimming removed 1 base from V and 0 bases from J, with 11 bases in between. The CDR3 is made up of 16 amino acids. Germline V gene lookup returns CDR1 PRHDT and CDR2 FYEKMQ (reference sequence). The CDR3 coding sequence is TGTGCCAGCAGCTTAGTCCCCCCACCTAGCACAGATACGCAGTATTTT. This sequence encodes CASSLVPPPSTDTQYF.

V and J are TRBV11-1 and TRBJ2-3; D could derive from TRBD1 or TRBD2 (5 bases each). The V end lost 2 bases, the J end lost 2 bases, and 17 bases lay between the germline ends. Germline-derived CDR1 and CDR2 are SGHAT and FQDESV (reference sequence). CDR3 size: 17 residues. The DNA for the CDR3 is TGTGCCAGCAGCTTACCGGCAGGGACGTATTCCACAGATACGCAGTATTTT. Amino acid sequence: CASSLPAGTYSTDTQYF. Variable domain in full (rest from reference TRBV11-1 and TRBJ2-3): EAEVAQSPRYKITEKSQAVAFWCDPISGHATLYWYRQILGQGPELLVQFQDESVVDDSQLPKDRFSAERLKGVDSTLKIQPAELGDSAMYLCASSLPAGTYSTDTQYFGPGTRLTVL.

This clonotype occurred once. The J gene is TRBJ2-7, the V gene TRBV29-1; TRBD2 matches at 7 bases. With the DNA end fitting TRBJ2-1 better, the J assignment may be wrong. This CDR3 is 13 amino acids long. Looked up from germline, CDR1 is SQVTM and CDR2 is ANQGSEA. Written as DNA, the CDR3 is TGCAGCGTTGGGAGCGGGAATACCAATGAGCAGTTCTTC. Protein: CSVGSGNTNEQFF.

This clonotype was detected only a few times. The chain joins TRBV5-1 to TRBJ2-4; D remains ambiguous. This CDR3 region has 16 residues. V was trimmed by 1 base and J by 6 bases, leaving 17 bases between them. CDR1 and CDR2 from the germline V gene are SGHRS and YFSETQ. CDR3 sequence: CASSLYKGTLGNIQYF. The CDR3 nucleotides are TGCGCCAGCAGCTTGTATAAGGGAACCCTAGGAAACATTCAGTACTTC.

This clonotype appeared many times. This rearrangement joins TRBV11-2 to TRBJ2-3, with 8 bases aligning to TRBD2. Unmatched junction bases numbered 9, after V lost 6 bases and J lost 4 bases. The CDR3 is 15 amino acids. CDR1 and CDR2 (germline): SGHAT, FQNNGV. In DNA form, the CDR3 reads TGTGCCAGCAGGTTACTAGCGGAGGTGGCAGATACGCAGTATTTT. It specifies CASRLLAEVADTQYF.

There are many counts of this clonotype. The rearrangement links TRBV24-1 to TRBJ2-5, with 11 bases matching TRBD2. Unmatched junction bases numbered 6, after V lost 2 bases and J lost 5 bases. Germline V gives CDR1 KGHDR, CDR2 SFDVKD. The CDR3 is made up of 16 amino acids. CDR3 sequence (DNA): TGTGCCACCAGTGATTCGATAGCGGGAGGGGCGGAGACCCAGTACTTC. Its translation is CATSDSIAGGAETQYF.

This clonotype came up many times. The V gene is TRBV28, the J gene TRBJ1-5; D is unclear. Germline V gene lookup returns CDR1 MDHEN and CDR2 SYDVKM. The CDR3 is made up of 16 amino acids. Trimming cost V 3 bases and J 3 bases, with 15 bases left between them. The CDR3 coding sequence is TGTGCCAGCAGTTTGTCCTGGTTAAATTACAATCAGCCCCAGCATTTT. Its protein is CASSLSWLNYNQPQHF.

In this sample, this clonotype turned up a few times. The rearrangement joins TRBV9 to TRBJ1-3; 9 positions agree with TRBD1. The CDR3 consists of 16 residues. Trimming at V came to 0 bases and at J to 4 bases, leaving 5 bases not matched to a gene. Germline V lookup: CDR1 SGDLS, CDR2 YYNGEE. The CDR3 coding sequence is TGTGCCAGCAGCGTAGGCGGGACAGGGACGGGAAACACCATATATTTT. This translates into CASSVGGTGTGNTIYF.

This clonotype appeared many times. The chain recombines TRBV10-1 with TRBJ2-3; D unresolved. Trimming stripped 0 bases from V and 2 bases from J, with 9 bases between. The germline V gene encodes CDR1 WNHNN and CDR2 SYGVQD (reference sequence). The length of the CDR3 is 15 residues. The CDR3 DNA reads as TGCGCCAGCAGTGAGTCAGTGAAGATCACAGATACGCAGTATTTT. Translation: CASSESVKITDTQYF.